This T cell receptor (beta chain) was sequenced during a study of blood T cell repertoires in COVID-19. In the study overall: Nucleic acid was either cDNA or gDNA, and it came from T cells, B-cell-depleted T cells, or PBMCs.

Germline assignment: CDR1 SGHNT and CDR2 YYREEE (reference sequence). CDR3 length: 13 residues. Trimming took off 1 base at V and 7 bases at J, with 12 bases between the two ends. Per the authors' pipeline: The assay estimated nucleated cells by amplifying reference gene primers. Profiling relied on immunoSEQ multiplex PCR, and the TCRdb table lists in-frame clones only, not all of them. The DNA was the basis for D and trimming; V, J and clone size are from that table. The table has 150,000 to 200,000 clones, over 60% seen once. This rearrangement joins TRBV5-4 to TRBJ2-7, with TRBD2 as a possible D gene (6 bases). Sequencing used peripheral blood. The TCR was taken from a woman in her 70s with acute or convalescent COVID-19. The CDR3 region has the DNA TGTGCCAGCAGCTTGACTAGCTCGGATGAGCAGTACTTC. Its translation: CASSLTSSDEQYF.